This T cell receptor beta chain was found in a study of PD-L1 blockade in urothelial cancer. Synthetic analogs of TCR templates were spiked into every PCR. The protocol was immunoSEQ multiplex PCR, while the TCRdb copy is restricted to in-frame clones and leaves out a portion. Of around 100,000 clones in the sample, around 93% were seen once. General observations from the study: Better survival was forecast by a pretreatment blood TCR clonality below the median.

Time point here: peripheral blood 6 weeks after treatment start. With respect to this clone: Its cognate antigen is unknown.

CDR1 SGHAT and CDR2 FQNNGV come from the germline V gene. Trimming removed 2 bases from V and 0 bases from J, with 5 bases in between. The CDR3 loop spans 14 amino acids. Sequenced here: PBMCs, sampled around atezolizumab (anti-PD-L1) treatment. This TCR was sampled from a man in his sixties with urothelial cancer. The chain combines TRBV11-2 with TRBJ1-5; no definite D call. CDR3 region: CASSLSLSNQPQHF. CDR3 in DNA: TGTGCCAGCAGCTTAAGCCTTAGCAATCAGCCCCAGCATTTT.